These 29 T cell receptor beta chains came from one sample sequenced in a study of glioma-infiltrating T cells. Using RNA template, CDR3s of TCR alpha and beta were amplified with iRepertoire arm-PCR. MiXCR was run by TCRdb on the multiplex PCR reads, yielding one entry per CDR3 protein. There are some 100,000 distinct CDR3 sequences in the sample; around 25% occur only once, and around 30% lies in the top ten. Material: glioma tissue, nonneoplastic brain tissue, or PBMCs (not recorded which). The receptor set was obtained from a human donor with low-grade glioma or glioblastoma, undergoing nonglioma brain surgery, or in good health (not recorded which).

This clonotype has a count of ten or more. The chain carries TRBV27 and TRBJ1-2; no clear D. CDR1 is MNHEY and CDR2 is SMNVEV in the germline V gene (reference sequence). Deletions cut 3 bases from V and 1 base from J, with 9 bases between. The CDR3 extends over 14 amino acids. The CDR3 is CASSLTGLNYGYTF. The CDR3 nucleotides are TGTGCCAGCAGTTTGACCGGGCTTAACTATGGCTACACCTTC.

The table lists this clonotype with many counts. This rearrangement joins TRBV18 to TRBJ2-5; D is ambiguous. Germline lookup yields CDR1 KGHSH and CDR2 LQKENI. The V end lost 0 bases, the J end lost 5 bases, and 4 bases lay between the germline ends. The CDR3 consists of 12 residues. The CDR3 DNA sequence: TGTGCCAGCTCACCACCCTTCGAGACCCAGTACTTC. This encodes CASSPPFETQYF.

Many counts were recorded for this clonotype. This chain links TRBV18 with TRBJ1-1; possible D gene TRBD1, 6 bases. Trimming removed 4 bases from V and 8 bases from J, with 17 bases in between. Germline loops: CDR1 KGHSH, CDR2 LQKENI. This CDR3 is 14 amino acids long. CDR3 in DNA: TGTGCCAGCTCACTTCAGACAGGTCGAAACGAAGCTTTCTTT. This sequence encodes CASSLQTGRNEAFF.

This clonotype has ten or more counts. The V and J genes are TRBV4-1 and TRBJ2-1; TRBD1 matches 7 bases. J lost 8 bases, V lost 0 bases, and 16 bases had no gene match. The CDR3 is 18 residues long. Germline CDR1 is MGHRA and CDR2 is YSYEKL. CDR3 bases: TGCGCCAGCAGCCAAGATGTCGACAGGGCAGGGATTAGGGATGAGCAGTTCTTC. This gives the protein CASSQDVDRAGIRDEQFF.

This clonotype was counted at least ten times. This rearrangement joins TRBV20-1 to TRBJ2-1, with TRBD1 matching 9 bases. With V trimmed by 0 bases and J by 8 bases, 8 bases remained unmatched. The germline V gene encodes CDR1 DFQATT and CDR2 SNEGSKA (reference sequence). This CDR3 region has 15 residues. CDR3 in DNA: TGCAGTGCTAGAGATGGAGGGACAGGGATCCATGAGCAGTTCTTC. Translating gives CSARDGGTGIHEQFF.

This clonotype appeared many times. This chain links TRBV6-4 with TRBJ2-2; D may be TRBD1 or TRBD2 (5 bases each). Trimming removed 4 bases at V and 5 bases at J, with 11 bases between. The CDR3 runs to 14 residues. In germline, CDR1 is MRHNA, CDR2 SNTAGT. CDR3 loop: CASSVHGGTGELFF. The DNA for the CDR3 is TGTGCCAGCAGTGTCCATGGGGGAACCGGGGAGCTGTTTTTT.

This clonotype occurred many times. The V and J genes are TRBV27 and TRBJ2-4; 7 bases map to TRBD2. This CDR3 region has 17 residues. J was trimmed by 2 bases and V by 7 bases; bases with no gene match: 14. Germline CDR1 reads MNHEY; CDR2 reads SMNVEV (reference sequence). The CDR3 spells CASTSTGGLNSKNIQYF. The CDR3 DNA sequence: TGTGCCAGCACCTCAACGGGGGGACTTAACTCCAAAAACATTCAGTACTTC.

Many counts were recorded for this clonotype. V is TRBV18 and J is TRBJ2-1; D ambiguous. The CDR3 consists of 13 residues. Looked up from germline, CDR1 is KGHSH and CDR2 is LQKENI. The V and J ends lost 5 bases and 5 bases respectively, with 10 bases between them. As DNA, the CDR3 is TGTGCCAGCTCAAACACCTTTGACAATGAGCAGTTCTTC. Translated, it gives CASSNTFDNEQFF.

This clonotype was counted a few times. The chain couples TRBV19 to TRBJ2-7; maybe TRBD2 (5 bases). CDR3 length: 14 amino acids. CDR1 LNHDA and CDR2 SQIVND come from the germline V gene (reference sequence). Trimming pared 2 bases from V and 0 bases from J, leaving 8 bases between. CDR3 amino acids: CASSITEGSYEQYF. DNA of the CDR3: TGTGCCAGTAGTATAACTGAGGGCTCCTACGAGCAGTACTTC.

Comments on this clonotype: One end of the junction fails to match germline, which may point to a read error. The J gene is TRBJ1-5, the V gene TRBV6-2 or TRBV6-3, with TRBD1 identical over 7 bases. The CDR3 has 13 amino acids. Germline CDR1 reads MNHEY; CDR2 reads SVGEGT. The CDR3 sequence is CASSPRQGRPHHF. CDR3 DNA sequence: TGTGCTAGCAGTCCCCGACAGGGCAGGCCCCATCATTTT.

This clonotype has ten or more counts. This chain uses TRBV12-3 or TRBV12-4 with TRBJ1-6; D is possibly TRBD1 (5 bases). V was shortened by 6 bases and J by 5 bases, with 14 bases between the two germline ends. There are 15 residues in the CDR3. The CDR3 here is CASRSTGTNNSPLHF. CDR3 coding DNA: TGTGCCAGCAGATCTACCGGGACCAATAATTCACCCCTCCACTTT.

This clonotype was counted ten times or more. This chain links TRBV7-9 with TRBJ1-1, with a weak D call TRBD1 (6 bases). The germline gives CDR1 SEHNR, CDR2 FQNEAQ (reference sequence). This CDR3 spans 14 amino acids. Trimming left V 4 bases short and J 1 base short, with 10 bases between. CDR3 bases: TGTGCCAGCAGCTCGACAGGACAGAACACTGAAGCTTTCTTT. As protein: CASSSTGQNTEAFF.

In its sample, this clonotype was seen many times. The chain joins TRBV7-8 to TRBJ1-5; a possible D gene is TRBD1 (5 bases). V gave up 1 base and J gave up 1 base, with 11 bases separating them. Germline loops: CDR1 SGHVS, CDR2 FQNEAQ. The CDR3 has 16 residues. The CDR3 DNA reads TGTGCCAGCAGCTTAGTAAGGACAACGAGCAATCAGCCCCAGCATTTT. This gives the protein CASSLVRTTSNQPQHF.

In this sample, this clonotype turned up many times. The chain employs TRBV7-9 and TRBJ1-5; D is uncertain. In germline, CDR1 is SEHNR, CDR2 FQNEAQ (reference sequence). The CDR3 covers 16 residues. Trimming shortened V by 1 base and J by 0 bases, and 10 bases separated the two germline ends. Here the CDR3 DNA reads TGTGCCAGCAGCTTAGATTTCGGGAATAGCAATCAGCCCCAGCATTTT. Its translation is CASSLDFGNSNQPQHF.

This clonotype was seen repeatedly, ten times or more. J is TRBJ2-5 and V is TRBV6-1, with D tentatively TRBD2 (6 bases). The CDR3 runs to 14 residues. V shed 5 bases and J shed 5 bases, with 15 bases lying between them. CDR1 is MNHNS and CDR2 is SASEGT in the germline V gene. CDR3 DNA: TGTGCCAGCAGTCGATCCGGTCTAGCGGAGACCCAGTACTTC. It encodes CASSRSGLAETQYF.

Of note for this clonotype: The CDR3 ends on some other residue instead of the conserved phenylalanine or tryptophan, so this is likely a read error. CDR3 region: CASSRDRVYYTC. CDR3 bases: TGTGCCAGCAGCCGAGACAGGGTATACTACACCTGC. The chain joins TRBV6-2 or TRBV6-3 to TRBJ1-2; 7 bases fit TRBD1. The germline CDR1 and CDR2 sequences are MNHEY and SVGEGT. This CDR3 is 12 amino acids long. V shed 6 bases and J 10 bases; nucleotides not matched to a gene: 8.

In this sample, this clonotype turned up many times. V and J are TRBV20-1 and TRBJ2-7, with D possibly TRBD2 on 5 matching bases. This CDR3 is 12 amino acids long. The V end lost 2 bases, the J end lost 7 bases, and 12 bases lay between the germline ends. Looked up from germline, CDR1 is DFQATT and CDR2 is SNEGSKA (reference sequence). This CDR3 is CSARRDPGEQYF. In DNA form, the CDR3 reads TGCAGTGCTAGAAGAGATCCGGGGGAGCAGTACTTC.

A word on this clonotype: This may be a read error, as it is one base from a much larger clone. The rearrangement links TRBV12-3 or TRBV12-4 to TRBJ1-3; D uncertain. The ends were cut back, 3 bases at V and 6 bases at J, with 12 bases in the middle. The CDR3 sequence is 14 residues long. The CDR3 loop reads CASSLVGNVNTIYF. The CDR3 nucleotides are TGTGCCAGCAGTTTGGTAGGGAATGTAAACACCATATATTTT.

The chain has TRBV14 and TRBJ1-2, with D maybe TRBD1 (5 bases). The length of the CDR3 is 13 residues. Trimming pared 6 bases from V and 4 bases from J, leaving 12 bases between. In germline, CDR1 is SGHDN, CDR2 FVKESK. In nucleotides, the CDR3 is TGTGCCAGCAGTACGGGACGGACCTATGGCTACACCTTC. Its protein is CASSTGRTYGYTF.

This clonotype was found many times. The CDR3 nucleotides are TGCAGTGCTAGTCGGGATAACTCTGGAAACACCATATATTTT. Translated, it gives CSASRDNSGNTIYF. The chain is built from TRBV20-1 and TRBJ1-3; D call uncertain. Trimming cost V 3 bases and J 0 bases, with 9 bases left between them. The CDR3 runs to 14 residues. The germline V gene has CDR1 DFQATT and CDR2 SNEGSKA (reference sequence).

A few counts support this clonotype. J is TRBJ1-2 and V is TRBV29-1; D is possibly TRBD1 (6 bases). The CDR3 has 13 amino acids. CDR1 and CDR2 from the germline V gene are SQVTM and ANQGSEA. The V end was cut by 4 bases, the J end by 3 bases, with 12 bases between. The chain's CDR3 is CSVAAGADYGYTF. CDR3 nucleotide sequence: TGCAGCGTTGCGGCAGGGGCAGACTATGGCTACACCTTC. Full variable domain (rest looked up from reference TRBV29-1 and TRBJ1-2): SAVISQKPSRDICQRGTSLTIQCQVDSQVTMMFWYRQQPGQSLTLIATANQGSEATYESGFVIDKFPISRPNLTFSTLTVSNMSPEDSSIYLCSVAAGADYGYTFGSGTRLTVV.

This clonotype occurred a few times. The chain combines TRBV7-9 with TRBJ2-7; the D call may be TRBD1 or TRBD2 (5 bases each). The CDR3 sequence is 14 residues long. Looked up from germline, CDR1 is SEHNR and CDR2 is FQNEAQ (reference sequence). Deletions cut 5 bases from V and 2 bases from J, with 13 bases between. The CDR3 is CASSPLGDPYEQYF. The CDR3 region has the DNA TGTGCCAGCAGCCCGTTGGGGGACCCCTACGAGCAGTACTTC.

A remark on this clonotype: One end of the junction fails to match germline, which may point to a read error. V usage is TRBV6-2 or TRBV6-3 and J usage is TRBJ2-7; weak D call: TRBD1 (6 bases). The CDR3 consists of 15 residues. Germline values: CDR1 MNHEY, CDR2 SVGEGT. CDR3 amino acids: CASRTTGLSSYEQHF. Written as DNA, the CDR3 is TGTGCCAGCAGAACTACAGGGCTCAGCTCCTACGAGCAGCACTTC.

This clonotype was recorded many times. This chain joins TRBV11-1 and TRBJ2-1, with D tentatively TRBD1 or TRBD2 (7 bases each). Germline V gene data show CDR1 as SGHAT and CDR2 as FQDESV (reference sequence). The CDR3 is 16 residues long. V was clipped by 3 bases and J by 2 bases, with 14 bases between them. The CDR3 sequence is CASSFSPGGAYNEQFF. The CDR3 DNA reads TGTGCCAGCAGCTTCTCCCCAGGGGGGGCCTACAATGAGCAGTTCTTC.

The chain uses TRBV2 and TRBJ2-2; TRBD1 matches 7 bases. The CDR3 totals 16 residues. V trimming: 6 bases; J trimming: 0 bases; junction bases outside the gene matches: 7. The germline V gene has CDR1 SNHLY and CDR2 FYNNEI. The CDR3 sequence: CASSRQGFPNTGELFF. The CDR3 region has the DNA TGTGCCAGCAGCAGACAGGGATTTCCGAACACCGGGGAGCTGTTTTTT.

This clonotype was observed many times. The chain is built from TRBV28 and TRBJ2-3; 9 positions match TRBD1. Per germline, CDR1 MDHEN and CDR2 SYDVKM. J gave up 5 bases and V 0 bases, and 3 bases lay outside the gene matches. The CDR3 totals 15 residues. The CDR3 DNA follows: TGTGCCAGCAGTTTATGGACAGGGGGGCAAGATACGCAGTATTTT. Protein product: CASSLWTGGQDTQYF.

This clonotype was seen ten or more times. J is TRBJ2-3 and V is TRBV28; weak D call: TRBD2 (5 bases). Trimming shortened V by 5 bases and J by 1 base, and 13 bases separated the two germline ends. CDR3 size: 15 residues. Germline V CDR1 and CDR2: MDHEN, SYDVKM. The CDR3 DNA sequence: TGTGCCAGCAGTGCCCGGGGATTGGGCACAGATACGCAGTATTTT. Protein product: CASSARGLGTDTQYF.

This clonotype came up many times. V is TRBV7-2 and J is TRBJ1-6; D not resolved. Germline V gene data show CDR1 as SGHTA and CDR2 as FQGNSA. Trimming removed 3 bases at V and 13 bases at J, with 13 bases between. This CDR3 comprises 13 residues. DNA of the CDR3: TGTGCCAGCAGCTTTCAATCAAGTTATCCCCTCCACTTT. This gives the protein CASSFQSSYPLHF.

The sample holds many counts of this clonotype. This sequence joins TRBV14 and TRBJ2-1; tentatively, D is TRBD1 (6 bases). The V gene's germline CDR1 is SGHDN and CDR2 FVKESK. Deletions cut 0 bases from V and 5 bases from J, with 23 bases between. The CDR3 has 19 amino acids. The DNA of the CDR3 is TGTGCCAGCAGCCAAGAGGGGTATTTCGGGACACGCTACAACAATGAGCAGTTCTTC. Translation: CASSQEGYFGTRYNNEQFF.